One sample yielded the 10 T cell receptor beta chains listed below, sequenced in a study of regulatory T cells in long-lasting Graves disease (dated by TCRdb to the early 2020s). Explained via the paper, the time point label denotes: newly diagnosed GD, antithyroid drugs for less than 3 months. RNA was extracted from PBMCs in TRIzol for both TCR sequencing and RNA sequencing. Preparation of the library involved multiplex PCR. Instrument used: Illumina HiSeq 4000. To build TCR beta libraries, CDR3 regions were amplified by Arm-PCR using iRepertoire HTBI primers. TCRdb itself trimmed the public reads at Q25 with fastp, ran MiXCR and retained productive beta chains. CDR3 protein sequences are deduplicated, and each keeps its most common genes and DNA. The sample table lists hundreds of thousands of distinct CDR3 sequences, approximately 15% of them with a count of one. The ten largest clones add up to about 27% of the sample.

Separately, the same data were catalogued under a study of T cells in Graves' hyperthyroidism and ophthalmopathy.

The specimen was peripheral blood mononuclear cells (PBMCs), collected at new diagnosis, from a patient treated with antithyroid drugs. These receptors all come from a middle-aged man with Graves disease. Donor details come from another sample of the same person, matched by shared clones.

This clonotype was seen many times. The chain employs TRBV10-3 and TRBJ2-6, with D unclear. V shed 4 bases and J shed 2 bases, with 9 bases lying between them. Germline V gives CDR1 ENHRY, CDR2 SYGVKD. This CDR3 has 15 amino acids. CDR3 bases: TGTGCCATCAGTGGCACGACAACTGGGGCCAACGTCCTGACTTTC. This codes for CAISGTTTGANVLTF.

The table lists this clonotype with many counts. The chain has TRBV6-1 and TRBJ2-7; 7 bases map to TRBD1. There are 15 residues in the CDR3. Germline V gene data show CDR1 as MNHNS and CDR2 as SASEGT. V lost 5 bases, J lost 6 bases, and 13 bases stayed unmatched. CDR3 in DNA: TGTGCCAGCAGTACCGTCGACAGGGTCATCGGCGAGCAGTACTTC. It translates to CASSTVDRVIGEQYF.

At least ten counts were recorded for this clonotype. The gene calls are TRBV11-2 and TRBJ2-1, with TRBD2 matching over 12 bases. Losses at the gene ends were 5 bases for V and 15 bases for J; bases not matched to a gene: 17. CDR1 and CDR2 (germline): SGHAT, FQNNGV. The CDR3 loop spans 16 amino acids. The CDR3, as DNA: TGTGCCAGCAGCGAGTTGCGGACTAGCGGGGCCCGGTCTCTGTTCTTC. Translated: CASSELRTSGARSLFF.

This clonotype was seen repeatedly, ten times or more. V gene TRBV12-3 or TRBV12-4 combines with J gene TRBJ2-3; TRBD1 is a possible D gene (6 bases). The V end was cut by 3 bases, the J end by 4 bases, with 11 bases between. This CDR3 comprises 14 residues. CDR3 bases: TGTGCCAGCAGTTTCGACAGGCGGGCAGATACGCAGTATTTT. The encoded protein is CASSFDRRADTQYF.

In this sample, this clonotype turned up many times. The V call is TRBV18, the J call TRBJ1-2; D might be TRBD1 (5 bases). Germline CDR1 is KGHSH and CDR2 is LQKENI. This CDR3 has 12 residues. V shed 3 bases and J shed 9 bases, with 11 bases lying between them. The CDR3 DNA reads as TGTGCCAGCTCACCGGGACCTGCGAGCTACACCTTC. This codes for CASSPGPASYTF.

The sample holds one count of this clonotype. V usage is TRBV7-6 and J usage is TRBJ2-4; 16 nucleotides align to TRBD2. The CDR3 is 18 residues long. Germline CDR1 reads SGHVS; CDR2 reads FNYEAQ. V was clipped by 5 bases and J by 1 base; unmatched bases: 5. CDR3: CASSPGLAGGPAKNIQYF. In DNA form, the CDR3 reads TGTGCCAGCAGCCCGGGACTAGCGGGGGGGCCGGCCAAAAACATTCAGTACTTC.

This clonotype was found a few times. This chain connects TRBV5-1 to TRBJ2-7; D unresolved. This CDR3 has 12 residues. The V end lost 3 bases, the J end lost 6 bases, and 10 bases lay between the germline ends. Germline loops: CDR1 SGHRS, CDR2 YFSETQ. CDR3 bases: TGCGCCAGCAGCTCGGGCCTCCCCGAGCAGTACTTC. Its protein is CASSSGLPEQYF.

The chain links TRBV20-1 to TRBJ1-4; D is uncertain. Between the trimmed V and J ends, which lost 6 bases and 8 bases, there was a span of 16 bases. Per the germline V gene, CDR1 is DFQATT and CDR2 is SNEGSKA (reference sequence). The CDR3 has 13 amino acids. CDR3 coding DNA: TGCAGTGCCCGACGGTCGGCAGCCGAAAAACTGTTTTTT. This codes for CSARRSAAEKLFF.

This clonotype was counted many times. The chain joins TRBV11-3 to TRBJ2-7; no reliable D call. CDR3 length: 16 amino acids. With 4 bases removed from V and 0 bases from J, the gap between germline ends came to 16 bases. Germline V CDR1 and CDR2: SGHNT, YENEEA. CDR3 nucleotide sequence: TGTGCCAGCAGCTCCGAGAAGACACTGAGCTCCTACGAGCAGTACTTC. It is translated as CASSSEKTLSSYEQYF.

Many counts were recorded for this clonotype. V gene TRBV24-1 combines with J gene TRBJ2-3; TRBD1 matches at 7 bases. The V gene's germline CDR1 is KGHDR and CDR2 SFDVKD. The CDR3 loop spans 15 amino acids. V dropped 6 bases and J dropped 0; count of bases not matched to a gene: 5. The CDR3 loop reads CATSYGTASTDTQYF. The CDR3 coding sequence is TGTGCCACCAGTTACGGGACAGCTAGCACAGATACGCAGTATTTT.